This T cell receptor beta chain was recovered during a study of beta chain features in type 1 diabetes. Every bit of the isolated RNA underwent reverse transcription, so sequencing read expressed TCRB transcripts. Measured with immunoSEQ multiplex PCR; TCRdb has only the in-frame clones, and not every one. The sample includes around 200,000 clones, roughly an eighth of them seen just once. Whole-study findings and limits: Among patients with Type 1 diabetes, TCRB CDR3s were moderately but significantly shorter in every one of the four CD4+ subsets.

Sorting that relied on CD45RO/CCR7/CD25/CD127/CD95/CD27 yielded CD4+ naive, central memory, regulatory and stem cell-like memory cells. This clone was seen only a few times. Its specificity is unknown. The receptor comes from a woman aged 18-29 years in good health. Sequenced: central memory CD4+ T cells from blood.

Written as DNA, the CDR3 is TGTGCCAGCAGCTTAGAAGGAGGAGAGACCCAGTACTTC. It translates to CASSLEGGETQYF. This chain connects TRBV7-2 to TRBJ2-5; a weak D match, TRBD2 (5 bases). Deletions cut 1 base from V and 4 bases from J, with 7 bases between. Germline V gives CDR1 SGHTA, CDR2 FQGNSA. The CDR3 sequence is 13 residues long.